This is a list of T cell receptor beta chains from one sample in a study of cytomegalovirus exposure and HLA in healthy donors. Here immunoSEQ multiplex PCR was the method, and the copy in TCRdb shows in-frame clones only, minus some. In the table there are fewer than 350,000 clones, more than 75% of which are singletons. The sample comprised PBMCs. All receptors derive from a woman aged 18-29 years in good health and CMV-seronegative. Each CDR3 is given with its conserved first and last residue.

v_gene: TRBV9; j_gene: TRBJ2-1; CDR3aa: CASSVTSGRDNEQFF
v_gene: TRBV9; j_gene: TRBJ2-1; CDR3aa: CASSVAGTGSYNEQFF
v_gene: TRBV19; j_gene: TRBJ1-2; CDR3aa: CASSIRVAYGYTF
v_gene: TRBV18; j_gene: TRBJ2-7; CDR3aa: CASSPDRVKVQYF
v_gene: TRBV19; j_gene: TRBJ2-7; CDR3aa: CASSIDKEYEQYF
v_gene: TRBV6-5; j_gene: TRBJ1-2; CDR3aa: CASSYINRSGGYTF
v_gene: TRBV28; j_gene: TRBJ2-5; CDR3aa: CASTRRRKEETQYF
v_gene: TRBV10-3; j_gene: TRBJ2-7; CDR3aa: CAISERGAAYEQYF
v_gene: TRBV9; j_gene: TRBJ2-7; CDR3aa: CASSVELAGYEQYF
v_gene: TRBV7-8; j_gene: TRBJ2-1; CDR3aa: CASSLRRANEQFF
v_gene: TRBV6-1; j_gene: TRBJ1-2; CDR3aa: CASSEDGGSYGYTF
v_gene: TRBV11-2; j_gene: TRBJ1-2; CDR3aa: CASSLGRIIGQGNGGYTF
v_gene: TRBV7-3; j_gene: TRBJ1-3; CDR3aa: CASSPTAGNTIYF
v_gene: TRBV10-3; j_gene: TRBJ2-7; CDR3aa: CAISPGQGAYEQYF